Below, one T cell receptor (beta chain) is given with its context. Its antigen is not known. Measured with immunoSEQ multiplex PCR; TCRdb has only the in-frame clones, and not every one. The profile covers tens of thousands of clones, with over 75% appearing a single time and roughly 2.1% taken by the ten largest. V lost 5 bases, J lost 4 bases, and 3 bases stayed unmatched. Germline V gene data show CDR1 as KGHSH and CDR2 as LQKENI. The CDR3 runs 14 residues. The data were obtained in a study of OX40 agonist ivuxolimab in advanced cancers. Study overall: Patients were dosed with the agonistic anti-OX40 (CD134) antibody ivuxolimab. The study enrolled dose-escalation patients with hepatocellular carcinoma, melanoma, renal cell or head and neck cancer.

Whole-study results and caveats: CD4+ and CD8+ blood T cells expanded clonally by week 6 at 0.1 to 3.0 mg/kg.

The TCR originated in an adult with an advanced solid tumor such as melanoma, head and neck, liver or kidney cancer. This chain links TRBV18 with TRBJ1-5; 9 nucleotides line up with TRBD1. The input for sequencing was CD4+ or CD8+ T cells sorted from blood, taken in a trial of the OX40 agonist ivuxolimab. The CDR3 DNA follows: TGTGCCAGCTCAAAGGGACAGGGTAATCAGCCCCAGCATTTT. Translation: CASSKGQGNQPQHF.